What follows are 16 T cell receptor beta chains derived from one specimen sequenced in a study of T cell repertoires in cytomegalovirus infection. Antigen specificity for these receptors is unknown. TCRdb reanalysed the reads using MiXCR and keeps one entry per CDR3 protein. The sample contains 51,000 or so distinct CDR3 sequences, 20% of which appear only once. The sequenced sample was CD8+ T cells from cultured PBMCs, obtained from culture after CMV antigen stimulation. These receptors originate from a human donor in good health (CMV status not recorded). Some clones in this sample may be carry-over from other donors' samples.

This clonotype was detected a few times. V and J are TRBV2 and TRBJ1-6; D is unresolved. The CDR3 totals 11 residues. With 5 bases removed from V and 13 bases from J, the gap between germline ends came to 9 bases. Per the germline V gene, CDR1 is SNHLY and CDR2 is FYNNEI. CDR3 amino acids: CASSFGSPLHF. In DNA form, the CDR3 reads TGTGCCAGCAGTTTTGGCTCCCCCCTCCACTTT.

Only a few counts were recorded for this clonotype. The genes are TRBV27 and TRBJ1-4; 7 bases are a match to TRBD1. V was pared by 9 bases and J by 0 bases, with 1 base of the junction left unmatched. This CDR3 contains 13 residues. Germline V CDR1 and CDR2: MNHEY, SMNVEV (reference sequence). CDR3 residues: CASTGATNEKLFF. The CDR3, as DNA: TGTGCCAGTACAGGGGCAACTAATGAAAAACTGTTTTTT.

This clonotype showed up just a few times. The V gene is TRBV7-2, the J gene TRBJ2-7; TRBD1 is a possible D gene (6 bases). This CDR3 comprises 15 residues. Trimming shortened V by 1 base and J by 3 bases, and 13 bases separated the two germline ends. Per germline, CDR1 SGHTA and CDR2 FQGNSA. Here the CDR3 reads CASSLGRGPYYEQYF. As DNA, the CDR3 is TGTGCCAGCAGCTTAGGCAGGGGACCCTACTACGAGCAGTACTTC.

In its sample, this clonotype was seen a few times. V usage is TRBV27 and J usage is TRBJ2-1; D tentatively reads TRBD1 or TRBD2 (5 bases each). Between the trimmed V and J ends, which lost 4 bases and 2 bases, there was a span of 9 bases. CDR1 MNHEY and CDR2 SMNVEV come from the germline V gene (reference sequence). This CDR3 is 14 amino acids long. The CDR3 nucleotides are TGTGCCAGCAGTTCTGGGGGTGCCTACAATGAGCAGTTCTTC. Its translation is CASSSGGAYNEQFF.

This clonotype was detected a few times. This chain connects TRBV4-1 to TRBJ1-1; 9 bases agree with TRBD1. This CDR3 region has 13 residues. Germline V CDR1 and CDR2: MGHRA, YSYEKL. Losses at the gene ends were 1 base for V and 10 bases for J; bases not matched to a gene: 4. CDR3 in amino acids: CASSQVTGGLAFF. Written as DNA, the CDR3 is TGCGCCAGCAGCCAAGTTACAGGGGGCCTAGCTTTCTTT.

This clonotype was observed a few times. The chain carries TRBV28 and TRBJ1-1, with D perhaps TRBD1 (6 bases). Trimming left V 3 bases short and J 0 bases short, with 14 bases between. Germline-derived CDR1 and CDR2 are MDHEN and SYDVKM. The CDR3 contains 16 residues. The chain's CDR3 is CASSFPGQGMNTEAFF. As DNA, the CDR3 is TGTGCCAGCAGTTTCCCCGGCCAGGGGATGAACACTGAAGCTTTCTTT.

This clonotype was detected a few times. The chain uses TRBV7-9 and TRBJ1-1, with 11 bases identical to TRBD1. Germline V gene sequence: CDR1 SEHNR, CDR2 FQNEAQ (reference sequence). The V segment lost 5 bases and the J segment 7 bases; nucleotides outside the gene matches: 15. The CDR3 consists of 17 residues. The CDR3: CASSARAAGTGGNEAFF. The CDR3 DNA is TGTGCCAGCAGCGCCCGGGCGGCCGGGACAGGGGGAAATGAAGCTTTCTTT. Based on the CDR3 plus reference TRBV7-9 and TRBJ1-1, the full variable domain is DTGVSQNPRHKITKRGQNVTFRCDPISEHNRLYWYRQTLGQGPEFLTYFQNEAQLEKSRLLSDRFSAERPKGSFSTLEIQRTEQGDSAMYLCASSARAAGTGGNEAFFGQGTRLTVV.

V gene TRBV27 combines with J gene TRBJ2-6; D unclear. Looked up from germline, CDR1 is MNHEY and CDR2 is SMNVEV (reference sequence). CDR3 length: 20 amino acids. V was cut by 3 bases and J by 2 bases, with 23 bases left in between. The chain's CDR3 is CASSFQVSLVWIPGANVLTF. DNA for the CDR3: TGTGCCAGCAGTTTCCAGGTCAGTCTCGTCTGGATCCCTGGGGCCAACGTCCTGACTTTC.

This clonotype turned up a few times. The J gene is TRBJ1-2, the V gene TRBV28, with TRBD1 as a possible D gene (5 bases). Looked up from germline, CDR1 is MDHEN and CDR2 is SYDVKM. This CDR3 is built from 16 residues. Trimming removed 4 bases at V and 3 bases at J, with 18 bases between. The CDR3 DNA reads TGTGCCAGCAGTTCACCAGAAGACGCGGGGGACTATGGCTACACCTTC. It yields the protein CASSSPEDAGDYGYTF.

In this sample, this clonotype turned up a few times. The rearrangement links TRBV7-6 to TRBJ1-3; a weak D match, TRBD1 (6 bases). Per germline, CDR1 SGHVS and CDR2 FNYEAQ. This CDR3 has 14 amino acids. Trimming stripped 5 bases from V and 2 bases from J, with 10 bases between. The DNA for the CDR3 is TGTGCCAGCAGCCCAGGGGTCGCTGGAAACACCATATATTTT. This encodes CASSPGVAGNTIYF.

The chain links TRBV6-1 to TRBJ1-6, with TRBD1 matching over 8 bases. The V and J ends lost 6 bases and 14 bases, in that order; junction bases with no gene match: 15. Germline V CDR1 and CDR2: MNHNS, SASEGT. This CDR3 comprises 15 residues. CDR3 sequence: CASSSTGQAKGALHF. The CDR3 nucleotides are TGTGCCAGCAGCTCAACGGGACAGGCAAAGGGGGCCCTCCACTTT.

The chain recombines TRBV7-2 with TRBJ2-1; no firm D call. The CDR3 contains 15 residues. The germline gives CDR1 SGHTA, CDR2 FQGNSA. V lost 4 bases and J lost 3, with 13 bases in between. The CDR3 region is CASSSRDGNYNEQFF. In DNA form, the CDR3 reads TGTGCCAGCAGCTCCAGAGATGGCAACTACAATGAGCAGTTCTTC.

The chain combines TRBV12-3 or TRBV12-4 with TRBJ2-1; 8 bases match TRBD2. This CDR3 region has 13 residues. The V gene end was trimmed by 9 bases and the J gene end by 6 bases; junction bases not matched to a gene: 7. The CDR3 is CASWTSTSNEQFF. The CDR3 coding sequence is TGTGCCAGTTGGACTAGCACCTCCAATGAGCAGTTCTTC.

This clonotype was counted only a few times. The V call is TRBV7-2, the J call TRBJ1-1; the D gene is possibly TRBD1 (5 bases). Germline CDR1 and CDR2: SGHTA and FQGNSA. The CDR3 has 13 residues. Between the trimmed V and J ends, which lost 0 bases and 11 bases, there was a span of 13 bases. Here the CDR3 DNA reads TGTGCCAGCAGCTTAGCGTGGGGGAAGGGCGCTTTCTTT. Translation: CASSLAWGKGAFF. Drawing the rest from reference TRBV7-2 and TRBJ1-1, the complete variable domain is GAGVSQSPSNKVTEKGKDVELRCDPISGHTALYWYRQSLGQGLEFLIYFQGNSAPDKSGLPSDRFSAERTGGSVSTLTIQRTQQEDSAVYLCASSLAWGKGAFFGQGTRLTVV.

This chain links TRBV7-2 with TRBJ1-5; perhaps TRBD1 as D (5 bases). Germline V gene lookup returns CDR1 SGHTA and CDR2 FQGNSA. The CDR3 covers 15 residues. V was trimmed by 4 bases and J by 4 bases, leaving 14 bases between them. In DNA form, the CDR3 reads TGTGCCAGCAGCTCTGGGGGGAGTCAGAATCAGCCCCAGCATTTT. This translates into CASSSGGSQNQPQHF.

This clonotype is a singleton in its sample. The chain carries TRBV6-2 or TRBV6-3 and TRBJ1-5; no definite D call. The CDR3 runs to 14 residues. Germline CDR1 reads MNHEY; CDR2 reads SVGEGT. The V end was cut by 5 bases, the J end by 2 bases, with 10 bases between. DNA of the CDR3: TGTGCCAGCAGTGGGATAGGCCGCAATCAGCCCCAGCATTTT. Translated, it gives CASSGIGRNQPQHF.